This passage covers 30 T cell receptor beta chains from one sample sequenced in a study of cytomegalovirus exposure and HLA in healthy donors. Amplification used 60 Vbeta primers and 13 Jbeta primers. Sequencing used immunoSEQ multiplex PCR; TCRdb keeps in-frame clones, though not all of them. The sample holds 90,000 to 120,000 clones; 82% are singletons and the top ten take roughly 2.6%. The sample consisted of PBMCs. The origin of the receptors is a man aged 25 to 40 in good health and CMV-seropositive.

This chain links TRBV5-4 with TRBJ1-1; D is undetermined. The CDR3 runs to 11 residues. CDR1 and CDR2 from the germline V gene are SGHNT and YYREEE (reference sequence). Trimming left V 6 bases short and J 0 bases short, with 3 bases between. This CDR3 reads CASKLNTEAFF. The CDR3 nucleotides are TGTGCCAGCAAGCTGAACACTGAAGCTTTCTTT.

CDR3 protein: CASSQLTIAGNTIYF. The CDR3, as DNA: TGTGCCAGCAGCCAACTCACTATAGCTGGAAACACCATATATTTT. The chain uses TRBV5-4 and TRBJ1-3, with unresolved D. V was clipped by 4 bases and J by 2 bases, with 13 bases between them. CDR3 length equals 15 residues. Germline V gene data show CDR1 as SGHNT and CDR2 as YYREEE (reference sequence). Filled out from reference TRBV5-4 and TRBJ1-3, the complete variable domain reads ETGVTQSPTHLIKTRGQQVTLRCSSQSGHNTVSWYQQALGQGPQFIFQYYREEENGRGNFPPRFSGLQFPNYSSELNVNALELDDSALYLCASSQLTIAGNTIYFGEGSWLTVV.

The chain is built from TRBV11-3 and TRBJ2-1; the match to TRBD1 covers 8 bases. This CDR3 comprises 14 residues. J was trimmed by 9 bases and V by 3 bases; bases with no gene match: 7. Germline values: CDR1 SGHNT, CDR2 YENEEA. CDR3 bases: TGTGCCAGCAGCTTCAGGACAGGGAACGGTGAGCAGTTCTTC. Translating it yields CASSFRTGNGEQFF.

The V and J genes are TRBV10-3 and TRBJ2-1; 7 bases fit TRBD2. With V trimmed by 7 bases and J by 6 bases, 9 bases remained unmatched. The CDR3 length is 14 residues. Looked up from germline, CDR1 is ENHRY and CDR2 is SYGVKD. CDR3 amino acids: CAIKAGPEGNEQFF. CDR3 nucleotides: TGTGCCATCAAAGCGGGGCCCGAGGGCAATGAGCAGTTCTTC.

In its sample, this clone was seen a few times. The chain employs TRBV2 and TRBJ2-7; 7 bases match TRBD1. This CDR3 is 17 amino acids long. The J segment lost 0 bases and the V segment lost 8 bases, leaving 16 bases of the junction unmatched. The germline V gene has CDR1 SNHLY and CDR2 FYNNEI. This chain's CDR3 is CASYEGGLWVSSYEQYF. The CDR3 DNA reads as TGTGCCAGCTATGAAGGGGGCCTGTGGGTGAGCTCCTACGAGCAGTACTTC.

The V and J genes are TRBV5-6 and TRBJ1-2; 7 bases align to TRBD1. The trim removed 4 bases at V and 3 bases at J, leaving 15 bases unmatched. CDR3 length equals 17 residues. The germline CDR1 and CDR2 sequences are SGHDT and YYEEEE. The CDR3 nucleotides are TGTGCCAGCAGCGCTCCGGGACAGACGCTGACTGACTATGGCTACACCTTC. It codes for CASSAPGQTLTDYGYTF.

The genes are TRBV7-3 and TRBJ1-2, with D maybe TRBD1 (5 bases). This CDR3 is built from 18 residues. Trimming removed 1 base at V and 5 bases at J, with 23 bases between. The V gene's germline CDR1 is SGHTA and CDR2 FQGTGA. Here the CDR3 reads CASSLSFGSPTRGYGYTF. The CDR3, as DNA: TGTGCCAGCAGCTTAAGCTTCGGCAGCCCCACCCGGGGGTATGGCTACACCTTC.

The V gene is TRBV7-9, the J gene TRBJ2-7; 10 bases are a match to TRBD2. V shed 3 bases and J 1 base; nucleotides not matched to a gene: 3. The CDR3 is 15 amino acids. Per germline, CDR1 SEHNR and CDR2 FQNEAQ (reference sequence). The CDR3 is CASSFLAGVSYEQYF. The CDR3, as DNA: TGTGCCAGCAGCTTTCTAGCGGGGGTTTCCTACGAGCAGTACTTC. Based on the CDR3 plus reference TRBV7-9 and TRBJ2-7, the full variable domain is DTGVSQNPRHKITKRGQNVTFRCDPISEHNRLYWYRQTLGQGPEFLTYFQNEAQLEKSRLLSDRFSAERPKGSFSTLEIQRTEQGDSAMYLCASSFLAGVSYEQYFGPGTRLTVT.

The chain recombines TRBV14 with TRBJ2-4, with TRBD2 matching 8 bases. The CDR3 covers 16 residues. The germline V gene encodes CDR1 SGHDN and CDR2 FVKESK. Germline trimming cut 2 bases from V and 1 base from J; bases unmatched to any gene: 4. The CDR3 DNA reads as TGTGCCAGCAGCCAAACAGCGGGGGCGGCCAAAAACATTCAGTACTTC. It is translated as CASSQTAGAAKNIQYF. The full variable domain, rest sourced from reference TRBV14 and TRBJ2-4, is EAGVTQFPSHSVIEKGQTVTLRCDPISGHDNLYWYRRVMGKEIKFLLHFVKESKQDESGMPNNRFLAERTGGTYSTLKVQPAELEDSGVYFCASSQTAGAAKNIQYFGAGTRLSVL.

V usage is TRBV5-1 and J usage is TRBJ2-1; a possible D gene is TRBD1 (5 bases). Per germline, CDR1 SGHRS and CDR2 YFSETQ. The length of the CDR3 is 12 residues. Between the trimmed V and J ends, which lost 4 bases and 7 bases, there was a span of 9 bases. Here the CDR3 reads CASSEQGNEQFF. DNA of the CDR3: TGCGCCAGCAGCGAGCAGGGAAATGAGCAGTTCTTC.

A few counts support this clone. This chain joins TRBV5-1 and TRBJ1-1; D perhaps matches TRBD1 (6 bases). The V and J ends lost 2 bases and 7 bases respectively, with 18 bases between them. The CDR3 consists of 15 residues. Per germline, CDR1 SGHRS and CDR2 YFSETQ. This CDR3 reads CASSFGSAGGGEAFF. The CDR3 DNA sequence: TGCGCCAGCAGCTTCGGCAGTGCGGGGGGCGGTGAAGCTTTCTTT. Complete variable domain (other parts from reference TRBV5-1 and TRBJ1-1): KAGVTQTPRYLIKTRGQQVTLSCSPISGHRSVSWYQQTPGQGLQFLFEYFSETQRNKGNFPGRFSGRQFSNSRSEMNVSTLELGDSALYLCASSFGSAGGGEAFFGQGTRLTVV.

The CDR3 sequence: CASSGALRETQYF. CDR3 sequence (DNA): TGTGCCAGCAGCGGAGCTCTTAGGGAGACCCAGTACTTC. This chain connects TRBV2 to TRBJ2-5; D ambiguous. The ends were cut back, 6 bases at V and 5 bases at J, with 13 bases in the middle. CDR3 length equals 13 residues. Germline V gene data show CDR1 as SNHLY and CDR2 as FYNNEI.

The V and J genes are TRBV30 and TRBJ1-2; no reliable D call. V was shortened by 2 bases and J by 10 bases, with 17 bases between the two germline ends. Germline CDR1 and CDR2: GTSNPN and SVGIG (reference sequence). The CDR3 contains 13 residues. CDR3 sequence (DNA): TGTGCCTGGAGTCAAGTGGGCAGGTCAACCTACACCTTC. Amino acids: CAWSQVGRSTYTF. The full variable domain, rest sourced from reference TRBV30 and TRBJ1-2, is SQTIHQWPATLVQPVGSPLSLECTVEGTSNPNLYWYRQAAGRGLQLLFYSVGIGQISSEVPQNLSASRPQDRQFILSSKKLLLSDSGFYLCAWSQVGRSTYTFGSGTRLTVV.

The V and J genes are TRBV7-3 and TRBJ2-7, with D possibly matching TRBD1 (5 bases). CDR3 length: 13 amino acids. Germline CDR1 reads SGHTA; CDR2 reads FQGTGA. Trimming removed 3 bases at V and 3 bases at J, with 9 bases between. DNA for the CDR3: TGTGCCAGCAGCTTCTATCAGGGCTACGAGCAGTACTTC. It translates to CASSFYQGYEQYF.

V and J are TRBV5-6 and TRBJ1-4, with TRBD1 matching over 7 bases. The CDR3 totals 15 residues. Germline V CDR1 and CDR2: SGHDT, YYEEEE. The trim removed 0 bases at V and 11 bases at J, leaving 10 bases unmatched. DNA for the CDR3: TGTGCCAGCAGCTTGGGACAGGGAAAGACAGAGAAACTGTTTTTT. This translates into CASSLGQGKTEKLFF.

This clone was seen a few times. The chain has TRBV4-2 and TRBJ1-6, with a tentative D call TRBD1 (5 bases). This CDR3 is built from 16 residues. Trimming took off 0 bases at V and 8 bases at J, with 14 bases between the two ends. Germline CDR1 and CDR2: LGHNA and YNFKEQ. CDR3 in amino acids: CASSQDPGGEYSPLHF. The CDR3 nucleotides read TGTGCCAGCAGCCAAGATCCGGGGGGGGAGTATTCACCCCTCCACTTT.

This clone was observed a few times. Relative to the germline gene, one junction end is altered; a read error may explain this. V and J are TRBV6-4 and TRBJ2-6; tentatively, D is TRBD1 (6 bases). CDR1 and CDR2 from the germline V gene are MRHNA and SNTAGT. This CDR3 spans 17 amino acids. The CDR3 sequence: CASSEAGDLSGANGLTF. CDR3 coding DNA: TGTGCCAGCAGTGAGGCAGGGGACCTCTCTGGGGCCAACGGCCTGACTTTC.

The chain recombines TRBV18 with TRBJ2-5; 7 bases map to TRBD2. Looked up from germline, CDR1 is KGHSH and CDR2 is LQKENI. The CDR3 covers 16 residues. The V gene end was trimmed by 3 bases and the J gene end by 3 bases; junction bases not matched to a gene: 10. The CDR3 here is CASSPPTGGWEETQYF. The CDR3, as DNA: TGTGCCAGCTCACCCCCAACGGGGGGTTGGGAAGAGACCCAGTACTTC.

This chain connects TRBV6-6 to TRBJ1-1; 7 bases fit TRBD1. The CDR3 is 16 residues long. V shed 6 bases and J 1 base; nucleotides not matched to a gene: 11. Germline CDR1 and CDR2: MNHNY and SVGAGI (reference sequence). The DNA for the CDR3 is TGTGCCAGCAGCCCGCCCAGGGGGATAGAGAACACTGAAGCTTTCTTT. Its translation: CASSPPRGIENTEAFF.

The J gene is TRBJ2-7, the V gene TRBV29-1; D is uncertain. V was clipped by 5 bases and J by 6 bases, with 17 bases between them. Germline assignment: CDR1 SQVTM and CDR2 ANQGSEA. The CDR3 has 13 amino acids. The CDR3 DNA follows: TGCAGCGTTTCCTTATCGGCTGGGCTCGAGCAGTACTTC. Translating gives CSVSLSAGLEQYF.

This clone was counted between two and nine times. The J gene is TRBJ2-3, the V gene TRBV9, with a possible D match to TRBD1 (5 bases). The CDR3 loop spans 14 amino acids. Trimming cost V 0 bases and J 5 bases, with 10 bases left between them. Germline CDR1 and CDR2: SGDLS and YYNGEE. As DNA, the CDR3 is TGTGCCAGCAGCGTAGACCAGGGTATAGATACGCAGTATTTT. This sequence encodes CASSVDQGIDTQYF. Filled out from reference TRBV9 and TRBJ2-3, the complete variable domain reads DSGVTQTPKHLITATGQRVTLRCSPRSGDLSVYWYQQSLDQGLQFLIQYYNGEERAKGNILERFSAQQFPDLHSELNLSSLELGDSALYFCASSVDQGIDTQYFGPGTRLTVL.

The chain couples TRBV7-9 to TRBJ1-5; TRBD1 agrees at 7 bases. Germline CDR1 SEHNR, CDR2 FQNEAQ (reference sequence). V shed 8 bases and J 3 bases; nucleotides not matched to a gene: 7. The CDR3 length is 14 residues. CDR3 coding DNA: TGTGCCAGCTCCCTGCAGGGGGACAATCAGCCCCAGCATTTT. It specifies CASSLQGDNQPQHF. The full variable domain, rest sourced from reference TRBV7-9 and TRBJ1-5, is DTGVSQNPRHKITKRGQNVTFRCDPISEHNRLYWYRQTLGQGPEFLTYFQNEAQLEKSRLLSDRFSAERPKGSFSTLEIQRTEQGDSAMYLCASSLQGDNQPQHFGDGTRLSIL.

This chain joins TRBV11-3 and TRBJ2-7, with D unclear. In germline, CDR1 is SGHNT, CDR2 YENEEA. The CDR3 length is 15 residues. V was trimmed by 1 base and J by 2 bases, leaving 12 bases between them. The CDR3 sequence is CASSLALARTYEQYF. CDR3 in DNA: TGTGCCAGCAGCTTAGCCCTGGCCCGAACCTACGAGCAGTACTTC.

The V gene is TRBV30, the J gene TRBJ2-7, with D possibly being TRBD1 (6 bases). Trimming took off 4 bases at V and 2 bases at J, with 12 bases between the two ends. Per the germline V gene, CDR1 is GTSNPN and CDR2 is SVGIG (reference sequence). The CDR3 spans 13 residues. CDR3 nucleotide sequence: TGTGCCTGGAACCTACAGGGCCCCTACGAGCAGTACTTC. Amino acid sequence: CAWNLQGPYEQYF.

The chain is built from TRBV5-1 and TRBJ2-5; TRBD1 aligns across 9 bases. Germline CDR1 reads SGHRS; CDR2 reads YFSETQ. V lost 5 bases and J lost 2; bases outside the gene matches: 7. The CDR3 has 15 residues. The CDR3 DNA follows: TGCGCCAGCAGATCGGGACAGGGAAGTCAAGAGACCCAGTACTTC. As protein: CASRSGQGSQETQYF.

V usage is TRBV5-1 and J usage is TRBJ2-2; 8 positions agree with TRBD1. V gave up 4 bases and J gave up 5 bases; unmatched junction bases: 7. The CDR3 totals 15 residues. CDR1 is SGHRS and CDR2 is YFSETQ in the germline V gene. Here the CDR3 reads CASSIQGAWTGELFF. In DNA form, the CDR3 reads TGCGCCAGCAGCATTCAGGGGGCTTGGACCGGGGAGCTGTTTTTT.

V and J are TRBV7-2 and TRBJ2-1; the D is unclear. V dropped 2 bases and J dropped 2 bases, with 7 bases sitting between them. The CDR3 is made up of 14 amino acids. CDR1 and CDR2 from the germline V gene are SGHTA and FQGNSA. CDR3 nucleotides: TGTGCCAGCAGCTTAACGTCTACCTACAATGAGCAGTTCTTC. It codes for CASSLTSTYNEQFF.

This clone has just a few counts. The junction and the germline gene differ at one end; a read error may be behind it. The CDR3 protein is CASSESRQVKNSQYF. The CDR3 nucleotides read TGTGCCAGCAGTGAGAGTAGGCAGGTGAAAAACAGTCAGTACTTC. The chain has TRBV6-1 and TRBJ2-4; D gene unclear. The V gene's germline CDR1 is MNHNS and CDR2 SASEGT. The CDR3 contains 15 residues.

The rearrangement uses TRBV19 and TRBJ2-3; D might be TRBD1 (6 bases). CDR3 length: 14 amino acids. Per the germline V gene, CDR1 is LNHDA and CDR2 is SQIVND (reference sequence). V was shortened by 6 bases and J by 2 bases, with 12 bases between the two germline ends. The CDR3 sequence is CASSDRTNTDTQYF. As DNA, the CDR3 is TGTGCCAGTAGCGACAGGACCAACACAGATACGCAGTATTTT. Using reference TRBV19 and TRBJ2-3 for the parts outside the CDR3, the full variable domain is DGGITQSPKYLFRKEGQNVTLSCEQNLNHDAMYWYRQDPGQGLRLIYYSQIVNDFQKGDIAEGYSVSREKKESFPLTVTSAQKNPTAFYLCASSDRTNTDTQYFGPGTRLTVL.

The rearrangement uses TRBV4-2 and TRBJ2-7; 8 bases agree with TRBD2. CDR1 and CDR2 (germline): LGHNA, YNFKEQ. The CDR3 contains 16 residues. V lost 4 bases to trimming and J lost 7 bases; unmatched junction nucleotides: 15. In nucleotides, the CDR3 is TGTGCCAGCAGCCGAGAGTCCGGGGGGGCCCTCGGGGAGCAGTACTTC. This codes for CASSRESGGALGEQYF.